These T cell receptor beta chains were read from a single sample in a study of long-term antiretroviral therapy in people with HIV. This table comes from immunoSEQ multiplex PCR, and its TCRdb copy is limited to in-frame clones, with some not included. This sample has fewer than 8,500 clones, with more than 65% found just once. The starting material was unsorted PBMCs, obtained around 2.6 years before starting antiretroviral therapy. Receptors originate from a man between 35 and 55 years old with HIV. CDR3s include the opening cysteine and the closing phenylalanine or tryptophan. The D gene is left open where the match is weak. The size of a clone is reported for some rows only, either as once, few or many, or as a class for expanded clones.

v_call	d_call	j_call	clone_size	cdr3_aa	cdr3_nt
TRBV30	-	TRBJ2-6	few	CAWATGGANVLTF	TGTGCCTGGGCGACCGGCGGGGCCAACGTCCTGACTTTC
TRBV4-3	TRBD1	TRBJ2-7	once	CASSQGGTGGYEQYF	TGCGCCAGCAGCCAAGGGGGGACAGGGGGGTACGAGCAGTACTTC
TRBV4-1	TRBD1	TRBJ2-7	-	CASSEGTGGYEQYF	TGCGCCAGCAGCGAGGGGACAGGGGGCTACGAGCAGTACTTC
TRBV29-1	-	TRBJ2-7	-	CSVDSPYEQYF	TGCAGCGTTGACAGTCCCTACGAGCAGTACTTC
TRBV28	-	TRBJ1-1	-	CASSLWKQGRSEAFF	TGTGCCAGCAGTTTATGGAAACAGGGCCGTTCCGAAGCTTTCTTT
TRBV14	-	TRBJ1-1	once	CASSQGVGMMNTEAFF	TGTGCCAGCAGCCAGGGGGTCGGAATGATGAACACTGAAGCTTTCTTT
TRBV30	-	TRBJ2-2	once	CAWSVRILSTGELFF	TGTGCCTGGAGTGTAAGGATACTCAGCACCGGGGAGCTGTTTTTT
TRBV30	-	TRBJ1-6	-	CAWSAQGLASFNSPLHF	TGTGCCTGGAGTGCCCAGGGACTCGCTAGCTTTAATTCACCCCTCCACTTT
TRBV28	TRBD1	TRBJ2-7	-	CASSSYDRGKTYEQYF	TGTGCCAGCAGTTCTTACGACAGGGGTAAAACCTACGAGCAGTACTTC
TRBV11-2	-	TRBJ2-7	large	CASSSRKWGLTFPYEQYF	TGTGCCAGCAGCTCTCGGAAATGGGGCCTTACTTTTCCCTACGAGCAGTACTTC
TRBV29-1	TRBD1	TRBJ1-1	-	CSVEEGTGAAEAFF	TGCAGCGTTGAAGAAGGGACAGGGGCGGCTGAAGCTTTCTTT
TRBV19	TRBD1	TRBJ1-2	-	CASSIAWTGSFGYTF	TGTGCCAGTAGTATAGCTTGGACAGGCTCGTTCGGCTACACCTTC
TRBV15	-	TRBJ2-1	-	CATSSRLGPNEQFF	TGTGCCACCAGCAGTCGACTGGGCCCAAATGAGCAGTTCTTC
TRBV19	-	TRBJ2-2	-	CASSPTVGRAIGGELFF	TGTGCCAGTAGTCCAACAGTGGGCAGGGCGATTGGCGGGGAGCTGTTTTTT
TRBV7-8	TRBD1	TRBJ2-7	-	CASTPQGQGRSYEQYF	TGTGCCAGCACCCCACAGGGACAGGGAAGATCCTACGAGCAGTACTTC
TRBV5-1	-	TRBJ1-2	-	CAWGGRGRGYTF	TGCGCCTGGGGGGGCCGGGGCCGTGGCTACACCTTC
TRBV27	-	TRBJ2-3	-	CASSVSFTDTQYF	TGTGCCAGCAGCGTCAGCTTCACAGATACGCAGTATTTT
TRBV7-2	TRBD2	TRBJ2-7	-	CASSLGTSGSYEQYF	TGTGCCAGCAGCTTAGGTACTAGCGGGAGCTACGAGCAGTACTTC
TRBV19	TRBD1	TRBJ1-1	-	CASTGTGLLNTEAFF	TGTGCCAGTACGGGGACAGGGCTACTTAACACTGAAGCTTTCTTT
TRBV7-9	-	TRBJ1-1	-	CASSLDPGPRKAFF	TGTGCCAGCAGCTTAGACCCGGGGCCTCGAAAAGCTTTCTTT
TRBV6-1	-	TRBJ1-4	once	CASSEGYRHEKLFF	TGTGCCAGCAGTGAAGGGTACAGGCATGAAAAACTGTTTTTT
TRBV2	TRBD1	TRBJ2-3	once	CASRPGQSTDTQYF	TGTGCCAGCAGGCCGGGACAGTCCACAGATACGCAGTATTTT
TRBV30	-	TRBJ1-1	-	CAWSMVGRLPEAFF	TGTGCCTGGAGTATGGTCGGAAGGCTTCCTGAAGCTTTCTTT
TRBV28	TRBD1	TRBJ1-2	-	CASSLTGQGDSGYTF	TGTGCCAGCAGTTTAACCGGACAGGGGGACAGTGGCTACACCTTC
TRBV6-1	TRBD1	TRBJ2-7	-	CASSGQGYTYEQYF	TGTGCCAGCAGCGGACAGGGATACACCTACGAGCAGTACTTC
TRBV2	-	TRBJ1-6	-	CASSITEGISPLHF	TGTGCCAGCAGTATTACGGAGGGGATTTCACCCCTCCACTTT
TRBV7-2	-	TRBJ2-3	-	CASSLVRGSTDTQYF	TGTGCCAGCAGCTTAGTGAGGGGAAGCACAGATACGCAGTATTTT
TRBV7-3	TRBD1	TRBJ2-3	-	CASSYSGGSGDTQYF	TGTGCCAGCAGCTATTCAGGGGGCAGCGGGGATACGCAGTATTTT
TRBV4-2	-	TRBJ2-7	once	CASSQAGDEQYF	TGTGCCAGCAGCCAAGCTGGGGACGAGCAGTACTTC
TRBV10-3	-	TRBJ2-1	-	CAISDLQGEWLKRFF	TGTGCCATCAGTGACTTACAGGGCGAGTGGCTAAAAAGGTTCTTC
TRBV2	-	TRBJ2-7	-	CATLTSYPYEQYF	TGTGCCACCTTGACATCTTACCCCTACGAGCAGTACTTC
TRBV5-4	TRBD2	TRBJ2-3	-	CASSFAGGSDTQYF	TGTGCCAGCAGCTTTGCCGGGGGGTCAGATACGCAGTATTTT
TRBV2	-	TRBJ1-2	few	CAGLGGYTF	TGTGCCGGTTTGGGAGGCTACACCTTC
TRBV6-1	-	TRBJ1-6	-	CASSEVQGQSPLHF	TGTGCCAGCAGTGAAGTACAGGGACAATCACCCCTCCACTTT